This T cell receptor (beta chain) was recorded in a study of response to subunit inactivated influenza vaccine. TCRdb used MiXCR to reprocess the RT-PCR reads, holding one entry per CDR3 protein. The repertoire holds approximately 500,000 distinct CDR3 sequences, with 20% to 25% as singletons. Per germline, CDR1 SQVTM and CDR2 ANQGSEA. The CDR3 is made up of 14 amino acids. V shed 7 bases and J 1 base; nucleotides not matched to a gene: 5. The data were also submitted as part of a second study, on T cells expressing NK-cell markers. That source reports: 5'RACE template switching built TCR beta cDNA with unique molecular identifiers.

The chain couples TRBV29-1 to TRBJ2-2; the match to TRBD1 covers 8 bases. The source was CD4+ T cells sorted from PBMCs, collected less than 13 days after vaccination. This TCR was sampled from a man aged 50-59 years who received an inactivated influenza vaccine. CDR3 DNA sequence: TGCAGCGGACTACAGGGGGGGAACACCGGGGAGCTGTTTTTT. Translation gives CSGLQGGNTGELFF.